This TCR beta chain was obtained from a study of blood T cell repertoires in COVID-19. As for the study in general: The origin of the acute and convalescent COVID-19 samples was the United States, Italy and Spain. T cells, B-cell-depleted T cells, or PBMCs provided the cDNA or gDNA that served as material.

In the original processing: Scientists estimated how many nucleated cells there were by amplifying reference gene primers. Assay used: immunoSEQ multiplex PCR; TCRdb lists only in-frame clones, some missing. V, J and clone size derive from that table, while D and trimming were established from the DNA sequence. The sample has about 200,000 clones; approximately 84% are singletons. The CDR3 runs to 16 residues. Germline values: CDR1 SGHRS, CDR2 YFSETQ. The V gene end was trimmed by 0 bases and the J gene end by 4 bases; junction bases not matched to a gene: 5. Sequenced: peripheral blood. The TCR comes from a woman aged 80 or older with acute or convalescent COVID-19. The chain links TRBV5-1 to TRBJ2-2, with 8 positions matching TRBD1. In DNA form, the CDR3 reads TGCGCCAGCAGCTTGGGGCAGGGGGCTGGCACCGGGGAGCTGTTTTTT. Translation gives CASSLGQGAGTGELFF.